Listed below are T cell receptor beta chains from one sample, sequenced in a study of blood T cell repertoires in COVID-19. Libraries were prepared by immunoSEQ multiplex PCR; TCRdb keeps only in-frame clonotypes and omits some of them. Found here are about 100,000 clones, approximately 83% of them singletons; the top ten hold approximately 3.3%. Source material: peripheral blood. The receptors shown here come from a woman older than 75 with active or convalescent COVID-19. The CDR3 runs from the conserved cysteine through the conserved F or W. The order of the fields is CDR3 length, V gene, J gene, D gene, clone size, CDR3 protein, CDR3 DNA. A D gene is named only where the DNA matches it firmly. Expanded clones are given a class, and other clones once, few, many or no size at all.

14	TRBV3-1/TRBV3-2	TRBJ2-5	NA	NA	CASSQYSFQETQYF	TGTGCCAGCAGCCAATACTCCTTCCAAGAGACCCAGTACTTC
13	TRBV2	TRBJ1-1	NA	NA	CASTLDMNTEAFF	TGTGCCAGCACCCTAGATATGAACACTGAAGCTTTCTTT
16	TRBV28	TRBJ1-3	TRBD1	NA	CASSIRLGQGGNTIYF	TGTGCCAGCAGTATACGACTAGGACAGGGTGGAAACACCATATATTTT
16	TRBV5-4	TRBJ2-3	TRBD2	NA	CASSLASGGASDTQYF	TGTGCCAGCAGCTTGGCCAGCGGGGGGGCCTCAGATACGCAGTATTTT
15	TRBV30	TRBJ1-2	NA	NA	CAWSEPQRGGYGYTF	TGTGCCTGGAGTGAACCACAGAGGGGGGGCTATGGCTACACCTTC
14	TRBV7-2	TRBJ1-2	TRBD1	NA	CASSYNPGGYGYTF	TGTGCCAGCAGCTATAATCCAGGGGGGTATGGCTACACCTTC
15	TRBV5-1	TRBJ1-1	TRBD1	once	CASSLTGEMNTEAFF	TGCGCCAGCAGCTTGACAGGGGAAATGAACACTGAAGCTTTCTTT
15	TRBV19	TRBJ2-5	NA	NA	CASSIDRVAVETQYF	TGTGCCAGTAGTATAGACAGGGTGGCAGTGGAGACCCAGTACTTC
15	TRBV27	TRBJ2-2	NA	NA	CASSRRGLVGGELFF	TGTGCCAGCAGTCGCCGAGGGCTAGTTGGCGGGGAGCTGTTTTTT
15	TRBV7-2	TRBJ1-2	NA	NA	CASSLEEFYNYGYTF	TGTGCCAGCAGCTTAGAGGAGTTTTACAACTATGGCTACACCTTC
14	TRBV28	TRBJ2-7	NA	many	CASSFRQGVYEQYF	TGTGCCAGCAGTTTTAGGCAGGGTGTATACGAGCAGTACTTC
14	TRBV11-1	TRBJ1-6	TRBD1	NA	CASSLDRGIPPLHF	TGTGCCAGCAGCTTAGACAGGGGAATACCACCCCTCCACTTT
13	TRBV3-1/TRBV3-2	TRBJ2-7	NA	NA	CASSQGGGYEQYF	TGTGCCAGCAGCCAAGGGGGAGGCTACGAGCAGTACTTC
18	TRBV4-1	TRBJ2-2	TRBD1	NA	CASSQEKGGASNTGELFF	TGCGCCAGCAGCCAAGAGAAAGGGGGCGCGTCGAACACCGGGGAGCTGTTTTTT
16	TRBV7-2	TRBJ2-3	TRBD2	few	CASSSRYSGRTDTQYF	TGTGCCAGCAGCTCTAGATATAGCGGGAGGACAGATACGCAGTATTTT
14	TRBV5-4	TRBJ1-2	NA	NA	CASNSQGLGYGYTF	TGTGCCAGCAACTCCCAGGGGCTTGGCTATGGCTACACCTTC
16	TRBV9	TRBJ2-5	TRBD2	NA	CASSVGPGLAEETQYF	TGTGCCAGCAGCGTGGGCCCCGGACTAGCGGAAGAGACCCAGTACTTC
16	TRBV5-6	TRBJ1-6	TRBD1	few	CASSFDRGNGNSPLHF	TGTGCCAGCAGCTTTGACAGGGGAAACGGTAATTCACCCCTCCACTTT
17	TRBV2	TRBJ1-4	NA	NA	CASSEGGRGEVDEKLFF	TGTGCCAGCAGTGAAGGGGGACGAGGGGAGGTGGATGAAAAACTGTTTTTT
16	TRBV28	TRBJ2-3	NA	NA	CASSRIPGISTDTQYF	TGTGCCAGCAGTAGAATTCCAGGGATTTCCACAGATACGCAGTATTTT
16	TRBV14	TRBJ2-1	TRBD2	NA	CASSQLGGFSYNEQFF	TGTGCCAGCAGCCAACTGGGAGGGTTCTCCTACAATGAGCAGTTCTTC
14	TRBV24-1	TRBJ1-2	TRBD1	once	CATSDSGQSYGYTF	TGTGCCACCAGTGATTCGGGACAGTCCTATGGCTACACCTTC
16	TRBV5-1	TRBJ1-2	NA	NA	CASSLAGEGLNYGYTF	TGCGCCAGCAGCTTGGCCGGAGAGGGTCTTAACTATGGCTACACCTTC
15	TRBV7-9	TRBJ1-2	TRBD1	NA	CASSSQGALDYGYTF	TGTGCCAGCAGCTCTCAGGGGGCACTTGACTATGGCTACACCTTC
14	TRBV30	TRBJ1-3	NA	NA	CAWSVGGSGNTIYF	TGTGCCTGGAGTGTGGGGGGCTCTGGAAACACCATATATTTT
14	TRBV5-4	TRBJ2-5	TRBD1	NA	CASKTDRAGETQYF	TGTGCCAGCAAGACGGACAGGGCCGGAGAGACCCAGTACTTC
15	TRBV21-1	TRBJ1-5	NA	NA	CASSTDRGRSQPQHF	TGTGCCAGCAGCACGGACAGGGGGCGATCTCAGCCCCAGCATTTT
17	TRBV5-8	TRBJ2-7	TRBD2	NA	CASSSGAGTSAPYEQYF	TGTGCCAGCAGCTCGGGGGCGGGGACTAGCGCACCCTACGAGCAGTACTTC
14	TRBV29-1	TRBJ1-2	NA	NA	CSVVSSARDYGYTF	TGCAGCGTTGTATCGTCAGCCCGGGACTATGGCTACACCTTC
16	TRBV6-1	TRBJ2-3	NA	NA	CASSEYKGINTDTQYF	TGTGCCAGCAGTGAATATAAGGGGATCAACACAGATACGCAGTATTTT
16	TRBV4-1	TRBJ1-4	NA	NA	CASSQPTSGRGEKLFF	TGCGCCAGCAGCCAACCGACTTCGGGGAGGGGTGAAAAACTGTTTTTT